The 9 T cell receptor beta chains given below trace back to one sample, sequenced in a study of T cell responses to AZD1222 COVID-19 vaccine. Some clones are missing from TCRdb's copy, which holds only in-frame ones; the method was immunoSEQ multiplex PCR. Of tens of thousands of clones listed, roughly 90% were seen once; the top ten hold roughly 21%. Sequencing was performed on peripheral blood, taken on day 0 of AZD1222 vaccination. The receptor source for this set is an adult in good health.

CDR3 region: CASSLVGRLNTGELFF. The DNA of the CDR3 is TGCGCCAGCAGCTTGGTAGGCCGTCTGAACACCGGGGAGCTGTTTTTT. The genes are TRBV5-1 and TRBJ2-2; D is ambiguous. The CDR3 is made up of 16 amino acids. With 0 bases removed from V and 1 base from J, the gap between germline ends came to 10 bases. Per germline, CDR1 SGHRS and CDR2 YFSETQ.

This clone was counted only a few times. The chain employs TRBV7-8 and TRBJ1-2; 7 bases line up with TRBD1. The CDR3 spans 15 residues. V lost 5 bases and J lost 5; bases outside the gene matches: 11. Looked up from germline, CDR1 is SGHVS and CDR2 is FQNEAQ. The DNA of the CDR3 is TGTGCCAGCAGCCCCGTCGGAGGGGGCGGATATGGCTACACCTTC. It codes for CASSPVGGGGYGYTF.

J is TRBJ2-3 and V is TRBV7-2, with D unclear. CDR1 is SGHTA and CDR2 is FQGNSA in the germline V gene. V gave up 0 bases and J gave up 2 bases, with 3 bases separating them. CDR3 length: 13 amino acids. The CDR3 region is CASSLALTDTQYF. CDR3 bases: TGTGCCAGCAGCTTAGCCCTCACAGATACGCAGTATTTT.

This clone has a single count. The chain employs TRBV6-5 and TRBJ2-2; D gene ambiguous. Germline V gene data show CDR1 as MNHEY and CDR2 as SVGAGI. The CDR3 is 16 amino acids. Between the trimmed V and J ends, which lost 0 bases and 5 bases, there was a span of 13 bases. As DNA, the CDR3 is TGTGCCAGCAGTTACTCGTTAGCCATCCGGACCGGGGAGCTGTTTTTT. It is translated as CASSYSLAIRTGELFF.

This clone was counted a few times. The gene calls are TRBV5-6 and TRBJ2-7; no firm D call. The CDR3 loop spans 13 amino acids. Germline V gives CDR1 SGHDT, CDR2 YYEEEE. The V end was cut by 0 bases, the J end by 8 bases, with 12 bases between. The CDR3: CASSLAAIQQQYF. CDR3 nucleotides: TGTGCCAGCAGCTTGGCCGCTATCCAACAGCAGTACTTC.

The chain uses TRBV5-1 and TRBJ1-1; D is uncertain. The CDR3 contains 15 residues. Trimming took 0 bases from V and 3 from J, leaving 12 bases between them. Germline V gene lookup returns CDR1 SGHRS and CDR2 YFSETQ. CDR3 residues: CASSLDAGGDTEAFF. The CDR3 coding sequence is TGCGCCAGCAGCTTGGACGCCGGTGGGGACACTGAAGCTTTCTTT.

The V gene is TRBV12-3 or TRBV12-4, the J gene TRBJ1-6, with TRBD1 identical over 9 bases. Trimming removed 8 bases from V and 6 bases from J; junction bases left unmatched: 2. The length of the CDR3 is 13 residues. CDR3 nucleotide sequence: TGTGCCAGCCGGGGACAGGGTAATTCACCCCTCCACTTT. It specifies CASRGQGNSPLHF.

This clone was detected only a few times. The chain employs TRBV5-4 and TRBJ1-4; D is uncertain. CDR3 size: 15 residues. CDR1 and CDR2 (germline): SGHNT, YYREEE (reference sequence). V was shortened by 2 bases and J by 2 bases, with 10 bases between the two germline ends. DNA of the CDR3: TGTGCCAGCAGCTTCAGTGGCTCCACTAATGAAAAACTGTTTTTT. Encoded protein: CASSFSGSTNEKLFF.

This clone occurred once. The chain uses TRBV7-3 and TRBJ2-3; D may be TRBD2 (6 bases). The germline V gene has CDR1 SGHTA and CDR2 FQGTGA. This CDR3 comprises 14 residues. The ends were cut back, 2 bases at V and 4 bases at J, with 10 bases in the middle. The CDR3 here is CASSLAGRADTQYF. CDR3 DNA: TGTGCCAGCAGCTTAGCGGGGCGTGCAGATACGCAGTATTTT.